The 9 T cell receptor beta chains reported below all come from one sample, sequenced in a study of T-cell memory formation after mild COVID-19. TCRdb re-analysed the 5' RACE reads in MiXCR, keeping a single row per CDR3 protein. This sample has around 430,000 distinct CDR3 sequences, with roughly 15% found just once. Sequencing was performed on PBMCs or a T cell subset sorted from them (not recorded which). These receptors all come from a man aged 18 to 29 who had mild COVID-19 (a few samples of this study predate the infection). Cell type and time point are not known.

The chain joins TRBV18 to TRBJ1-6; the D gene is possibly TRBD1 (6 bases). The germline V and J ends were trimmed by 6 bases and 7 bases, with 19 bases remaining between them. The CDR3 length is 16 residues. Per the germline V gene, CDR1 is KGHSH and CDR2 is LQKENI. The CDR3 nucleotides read TGTGCCAGCTCCCCAATAGGACAGATTAACAATTCACCCCTCCACTTT. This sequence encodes CASSPIGQINNSPLHF.

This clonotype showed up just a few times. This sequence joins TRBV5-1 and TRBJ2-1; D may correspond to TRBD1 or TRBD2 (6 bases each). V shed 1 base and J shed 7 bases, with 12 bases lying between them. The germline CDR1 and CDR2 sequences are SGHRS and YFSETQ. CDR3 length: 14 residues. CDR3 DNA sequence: TGCGCCAGCAGCTTGTATGGGGGGCGGAATGAGCAGTTCTTC. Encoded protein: CASSLYGGRNEQFF. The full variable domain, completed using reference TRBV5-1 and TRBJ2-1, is KAGVTQTPRYLIKTRGQQVTLSCSPISGHRSVSWYQQTPGQGLQFLFEYFSETQRNKGNFPGRFSGRQFSNSRSEMNVSTLELGDSALYLCASSLYGGRNEQFFGPGTRLTVL.

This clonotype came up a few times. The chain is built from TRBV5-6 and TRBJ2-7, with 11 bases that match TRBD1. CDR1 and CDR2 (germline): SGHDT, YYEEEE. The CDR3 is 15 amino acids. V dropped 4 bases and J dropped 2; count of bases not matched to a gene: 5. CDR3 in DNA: TGTGCCAGCAGCGACCTGGGACAGGGGGCCTACGAGCAGTACTTC. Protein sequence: CASSDLGQGAYEQYF.

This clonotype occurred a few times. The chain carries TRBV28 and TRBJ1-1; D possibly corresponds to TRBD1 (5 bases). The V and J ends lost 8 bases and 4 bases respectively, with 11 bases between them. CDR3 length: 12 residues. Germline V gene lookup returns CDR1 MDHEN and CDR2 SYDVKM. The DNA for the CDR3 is TGTGCCAGCCTTCGGGGGGGCACTGAAGCTTTCTTT. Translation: CASLRGGTEAFF.

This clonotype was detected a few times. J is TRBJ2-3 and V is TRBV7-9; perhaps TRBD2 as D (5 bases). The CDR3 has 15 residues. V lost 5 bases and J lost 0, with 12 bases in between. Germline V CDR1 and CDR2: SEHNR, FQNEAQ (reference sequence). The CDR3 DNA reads TGTGCCAGCAGCCCAGGACTTGATAGCACAGATACGCAGTATTTT. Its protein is CASSPGLDSTDTQYF.

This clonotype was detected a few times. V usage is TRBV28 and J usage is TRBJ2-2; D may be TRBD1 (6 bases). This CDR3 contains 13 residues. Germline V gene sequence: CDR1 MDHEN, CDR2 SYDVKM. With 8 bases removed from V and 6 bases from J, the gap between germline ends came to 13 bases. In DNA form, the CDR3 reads TGTGCCAGCCTCCCCGCAGGGGCCGGGGAGCTGTTTTTT. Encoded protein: CASLPAGAGELFF.

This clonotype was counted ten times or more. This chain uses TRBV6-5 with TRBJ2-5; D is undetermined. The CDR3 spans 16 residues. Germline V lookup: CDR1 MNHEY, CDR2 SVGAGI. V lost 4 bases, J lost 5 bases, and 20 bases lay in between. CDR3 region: CASSSRTGIGSETQYF. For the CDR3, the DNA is TGTGCCAGCAGTTCCCGGACGGGCATCGGCTCGGAGACCCAGTACTTC.

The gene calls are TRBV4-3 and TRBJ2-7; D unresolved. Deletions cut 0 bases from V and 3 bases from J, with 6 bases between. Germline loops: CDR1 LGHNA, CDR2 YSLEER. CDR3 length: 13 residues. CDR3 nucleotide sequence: TGCGCCAGCAGCCAAGAAGCCGGCTACGAGCAGTACTTC. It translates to CASSQEAGYEQYF.

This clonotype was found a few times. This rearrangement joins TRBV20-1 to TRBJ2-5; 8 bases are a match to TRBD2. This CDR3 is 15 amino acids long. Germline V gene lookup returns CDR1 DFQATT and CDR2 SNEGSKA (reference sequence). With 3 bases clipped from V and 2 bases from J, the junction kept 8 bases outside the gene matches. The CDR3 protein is CSARKGSGIQETQYF. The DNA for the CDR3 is TGCAGTGCTAGGAAGGGTAGCGGGATACAAGAGACCCAGTACTTC.